Following are 7 T cell receptor beta chains from one sample sequenced in a study of post-analysis software for immune sequencing data. Unique molecular identifiers were carried by the TCR beta cDNA libraries. TCRdb processed the PCR reads anew with MiXCR; each CDR3 protein has one entry. The sample carries 170,000 or so distinct CDR3 sequences, around 28% recorded once. General study results and limits: Five or six TRBV segments were significantly more frequent in patients than in controls. TRBV5-6, TRBV5-1 and TRBV20-1 were among these segments.

These TCRs' antigens remain unknown. The sequencing input was blood. These receptors were collected from a girl between 10 and 17 years old with multiple sclerosis.

The table lists this clonotype with a few counts. A much larger clone lies a single base off, so this may be a read error. The chain couples TRBV29-1 to TRBJ2-1; a possible D gene is TRBD2 (6 bases). This CDR3 has 16 residues. In germline, CDR1 is SQVTM, CDR2 ANQGSEA. CDR3 in amino acids: CSLDGRGGPFYNERFF. CDR3 DNA sequence: TGCAGCCTCGACGGTAGGGGAGGCCCTTTTTACAATGAGCGGTTCTTC.

This clonotype was seen many times. V and J are TRBV11-2 and TRBJ2-7; tentatively, D is TRBD1 (6 bases). The CDR3 covers 14 residues. CDR1 is SGHAT, CDR2 FQNNGV, per germline. Trimming shortened V by 5 bases and J by 0 bases, and 11 bases separated the two germline ends. The CDR3 sequence: CASSMGHSSYEQYF. CDR3 DNA: TGTGCCAGCAGCATGGGACACAGCTCCTACGAGCAGTACTTC.

Concerning this clonotype itself: Since a much larger clone is just one base distant, this may be a read error. V and J are TRBV4-1 and TRBJ1-2; D is possibly TRBD1 (5 bases). Germline loops: CDR1 MGHRA, CDR2 YSYEKL. The CDR3 covers 13 residues. Here the CDR3 reads CAGSQGGANGYTF. DNA of the CDR3: TGCGCCGGCAGCCAAGGAGGGGCGAATGGCTACACCTTC.

This clonotype was recorded at least ten times. The chain has TRBV7-2 and TRBJ2-1; D assignment may be TRBD1 or TRBD2 (5 bases each). The CDR3 extends over 17 amino acids. Germline-derived CDR1 and CDR2 are SGHTA and FQGNSA. Deletions cut 4 bases from V and 0 bases from J, with 16 bases between. This CDR3 reads CASSYGAVGDSYNEQFF. In DNA form, the CDR3 reads TGTGCCAGCAGCTACGGAGCGGTAGGGGACTCCTACAATGAGCAGTTCTTC.

The sample holds many counts of this clonotype. This chain connects TRBV4-1 to TRBJ1-2; TRBD1 aligns across 8 bases. The germline V gene encodes CDR1 MGHRA and CDR2 YSYEKL. This CDR3 has 14 amino acids. Trimming cost V 8 bases and J 1 base; bases outside gene matches: 6. CDR3 bases: TGCGCCAGCGGATCAGGGGGCCTTAACTATGGCTACACCTTC. Protein: CASGSGGLNYGYTF.

This clonotype was seen many times. The chain combines TRBV12-3 or TRBV12-4 with TRBJ1-2; no clear D. There are 16 residues in the CDR3. The V gene lost 4 bases and the J gene lost 2 bases, with 17 bases spanning the gap. The CDR3 spells CASSSPDPPGNYGYTF. The CDR3 DNA is TGTGCCAGCAGTTCCCCCGACCCCCCTGGGAACTATGGCTACACCTTC.

This clonotype has only one observation. A much more abundant neighbour one base away suggests this may be a read error. The gene calls are TRBV29-1 and TRBJ2-7; no definite D call. Germline V gene data show CDR1 as SQVTM and CDR2 as ANQGSEA. The CDR3 is made up of 12 amino acids. The CDR3 reads CGVLDGDYEQYF. As DNA, the CDR3 is TGCGGCGTTCTGGACGGAGACTACGAGCAGTACTTC.